The present T cell receptor beta chain was sequenced within a study of blood T cell repertoires in COVID-19. Whole-study context: Some COVID-19 samples were acute and others convalescent; all came from the United States, Italy and Spain.

Participant-reported clinical history was the basis for cohort assignment. Two negative PCRs, clearance, or symptom resolution had been documented for recovered Cohort 3 donors. Germline V gene lookup returns CDR1 ENHRY and CDR2 SYGVKD. This CDR3 is built from 13 residues. V shed 4 bases and J shed 9 bases, with 15 bases lying between them. Libraries were prepared by immunoSEQ multiplex PCR; TCRdb keeps only in-frame clonotypes and omits some of them. The repertoire consists of a few hundred thousand clones, with around 89% occurring once and the leading ten covering under 3%. The chain carries TRBV10-3 and TRBJ2-5; a possible D gene is TRBD1 (6 bases). The receptor was isolated from a woman between 18 and 29 years old who had recovered from COVID-19. The sample taken for sequencing was PBMCs or T cells enriched from blood (not recorded which). This CDR3 is CAISGGHGRAQYF. The CDR3 DNA reads TGTGCCATCAGTGGGGGACACGGGCGGGCCCAGTACTTC.